The next 6 T cell receptor beta chains were all read from a single sample in a study of prognosis after radiotherapy for stage I lung cancer. Using two-round multiplex PCR, the authors amplified TCR beta CDR3 from genomic DNA. Amplification in first-round PCR relied on primers specific to each TRBV and TRBJ gene. Using its own MiXCR run on the multiplex PCR reads, TCRdb lists one record per CDR3 protein. The sample has about 14,000 distinct CDR3 sequences; about 32% are singletons. Sequenced here: PBMCs, sampled before or after stereotactic body radiation therapy (not recorded which). The receptors were sampled from a donor at least 50 years old with non-small cell lung cancer.

This clonotype was seen a few times. The chain recombines TRBV5-4 with TRBJ2-1, with 15 positions matching TRBD2. The V and J ends lost 0 bases and 7 bases, in that order; junction bases with no gene match: 5. Germline V CDR1 and CDR2: SGHNT, YYREEE (reference sequence). This CDR3 contains 17 residues. Written as DNA, the CDR3 is TGTGCCAGCAGCTTGGAGGGACTAGCGGGGGGATCGAATGAGCAGTTCTTC. Amino acids: CASSLEGLAGGSNEQFF. Variable domain in full (rest from reference TRBV5-4 and TRBJ2-1): ETGVTQSPTHLIKTRGQQVTLRCSSQSGHNTVSWYQQALGQGPQFIFQYYREEENGRGNFPPRFSGLQFPNYSSELNVNALELDDSALYLCASSLEGLAGGSNEQFFGPGTRLTVL.

Remarks on this clonotype: The junction departs from the called germline gene at one end, perhaps through a read error. This chain links TRBV2 with TRBJ2-1; possible D gene TRBD2, 6 bases. CDR3 length equals 16 residues. CDR1 and CDR2 from the germline V gene are SNHLY and FYNNEI. The CDR3 region is CASSAVGGEVGNEQFF. The CDR3 DNA reads as TGTGCTAGCAGTGCGGTTGGAGGGGAAGTGGGGAATGAGCAGTTCTTC.

This clonotype was seen a single time. A read error likely explains this, since a far larger clone differs by one base. The CDR3 nucleotides are TGTGCCAGCGCTACCCCGGGCCTTGGCACAGATACGAAGTATTTT. This gives the protein CASATPGLGTDTKYF. The gene calls are TRBV27 and TRBJ2-3; no clear D gene. The CDR3 totals 15 residues. Germline CDR1 is MNHEY and CDR2 is SMNVEV (reference sequence).

By share, this clonotype counts as medium-sized (0.01 to 0.1%). The V gene is TRBV5-1, the J gene TRBJ2-7; D is perhaps TRBD2 (7 bases). The V and J ends lost 0 bases and 2 bases respectively, with 12 bases between them. Germline V gene sequence: CDR1 SGHRS, CDR2 YFSETQ. The CDR3 has 15 residues. The CDR3 nucleotides read TGCGCCAGCAGCTTGGAGGCGGGGGCCACCTACGAGCAGTACTTC. It codes for CASSLEAGATYEQYF.

This clonotype is termed medium-sized (0.01 to 0.1%). This chain links TRBV28 with TRBJ2-1; a weak D match, TRBD1 (5 bases). The germline V gene encodes CDR1 MDHEN and CDR2 SYDVKM. The V end lost 8 bases, the J end lost 3 bases, and 14 bases lay between the germline ends. The CDR3 length is 14 residues. CDR3 nucleotides: TGTGCCAGCTCCCCAGTGGACATCTACAATGAGCAGTTCTTC. The encoded protein is CASSPVDIYNEQFF.

In its sample, this clonotype was seen many times. This chain links TRBV7-9 with TRBJ2-5; the match to TRBD2 covers 12 bases. There are 16 residues in the CDR3. CDR1 SEHNR and CDR2 FQNEAQ come from the germline V gene (reference sequence). V trimming: 5 bases; J trimming: 2 bases; junction bases outside the gene matches: 6. The CDR3 here is CASSHGLAGYQETQYF. DNA for the CDR3: TGTGCCAGCAGCCACGGACTAGCGGGATATCAAGAGACCCAGTACTTC.